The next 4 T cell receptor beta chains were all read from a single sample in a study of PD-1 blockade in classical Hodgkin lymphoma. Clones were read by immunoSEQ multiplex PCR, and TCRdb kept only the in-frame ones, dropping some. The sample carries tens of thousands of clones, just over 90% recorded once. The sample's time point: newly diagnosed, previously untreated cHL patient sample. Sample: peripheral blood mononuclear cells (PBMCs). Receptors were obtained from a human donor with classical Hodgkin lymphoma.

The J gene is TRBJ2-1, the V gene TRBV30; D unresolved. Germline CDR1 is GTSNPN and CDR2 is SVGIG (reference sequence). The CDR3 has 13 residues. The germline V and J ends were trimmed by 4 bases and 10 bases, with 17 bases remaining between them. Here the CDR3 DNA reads TGTGCCTGGACACCCTGGGTTGAGAAGGAGCAGTTCTTC. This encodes CAWTPWVEKEQFF.

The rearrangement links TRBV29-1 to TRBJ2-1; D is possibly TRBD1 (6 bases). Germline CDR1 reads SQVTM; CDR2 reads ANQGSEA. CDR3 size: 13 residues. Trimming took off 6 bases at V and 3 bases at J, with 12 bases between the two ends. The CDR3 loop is CSVRDTLYNEQFF. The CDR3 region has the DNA TGCAGCGTCCGGGACACCCTCTACAATGAGCAGTTCTTC.

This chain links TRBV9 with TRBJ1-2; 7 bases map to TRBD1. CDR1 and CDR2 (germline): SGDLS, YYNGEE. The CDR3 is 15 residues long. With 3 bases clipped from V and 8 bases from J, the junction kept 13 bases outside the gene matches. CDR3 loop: CASSAGATGDGGYTF. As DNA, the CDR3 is TGTGCCAGCAGCGCCGGAGCCACAGGGGACGGCGGCTACACCTTC. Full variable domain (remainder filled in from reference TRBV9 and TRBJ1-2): DSGVTQTPKHLITATGQRVTLRCSPRSGDLSVYWYQQSLDQGLQFLIQYYNGEERAKGNILERFSAQQFPDLHSELNLSSLELGDSALYFCASSAGATGDGGYTFGSGTRLTVV.

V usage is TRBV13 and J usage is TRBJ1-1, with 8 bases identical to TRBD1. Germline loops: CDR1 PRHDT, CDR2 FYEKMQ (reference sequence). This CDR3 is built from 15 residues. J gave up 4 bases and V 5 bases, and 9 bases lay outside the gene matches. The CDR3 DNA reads TGTGCCAGCAGCGACTCCCGGACAGGGACCACTGAAGCTTTCTTT. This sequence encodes CASSDSRTGTTEAFF.